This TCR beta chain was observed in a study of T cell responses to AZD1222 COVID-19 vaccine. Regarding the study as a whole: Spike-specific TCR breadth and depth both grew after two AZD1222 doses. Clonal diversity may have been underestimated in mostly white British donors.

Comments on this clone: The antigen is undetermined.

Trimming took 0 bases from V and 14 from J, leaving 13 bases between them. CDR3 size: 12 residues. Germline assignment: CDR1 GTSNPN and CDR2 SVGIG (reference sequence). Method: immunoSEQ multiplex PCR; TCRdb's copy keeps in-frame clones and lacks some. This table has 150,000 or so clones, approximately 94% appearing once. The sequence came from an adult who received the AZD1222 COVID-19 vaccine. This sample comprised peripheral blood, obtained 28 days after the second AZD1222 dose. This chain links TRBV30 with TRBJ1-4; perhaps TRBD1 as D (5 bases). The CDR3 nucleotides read TGTGCCTGGAGTGTCGGGCAAAGGGGCCTGTTTTTT. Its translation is CAWSVGQRGLFF.